The T cell receptor beta chain under discussion was sequenced for a study of identical twins. The germline V and J ends were trimmed by 0 bases and 0 bases, with 9 bases remaining between them. Per the germline V gene, CDR1 is SGHTA and CDR2 is FQGNSA. The CDR3 covers 16 residues. Each CDR3 protein gets one entry after TCRdb re-called the 5' RACE reads with MiXCR. This table holds some 790,000 distinct CDR3 sequences, roughly 18% found once. Broader study findings: Out-of-frame TCR alpha sharing in monozygotic twins exceeded recombination model predictions. Out-of-frame alpha sequences shared between twins exhibited an excess of low generation probability. Analyses based on zero insertions could be partly confounded by invariant MAIT and iNKT cells.

For this clonotype: Antigen specificity is unknown.

These data were also reused for a study on T cells expressing NK-cell markers. Turning to that study: The study left the HCMV specificity of expanded NKG2C+ T cell clones unresolved.

The V gene is TRBV7-2, the J gene TRBJ2-1; no firm D call. This receptor was obtained from a woman aged 18-29 years in good health. Source material: PBMCs. CDR3 in DNA: TGTGCCAGCAGCTTAGCTGTACCCCTCTCCTACAATGAGCAGTTCTTC. The encoded protein is CASSLAVPLSYNEQFF. Full variable domain (remainder filled in from reference TRBV7-2 and TRBJ2-1): GAGVSQSPSNKVTEKGKDVELRCDPISGHTALYWYRQSLGQGLEFLIYFQGNSAPDKSGLPSDRFSAERTGGSVSTLTIQRTQQEDSAVYLCASSLAVPLSYNEQFFGPGTRLTVL.